This TCR beta chain was obtained from a study of CD4 T cells in relation to SARS-CoV-2 and coronaviruses. Concerning this clone: Its antigen is undetermined.

TCRdb's table, derived via immunoSEQ multiplex PCR, lists solely in-frame clones and lacks some. The sample shows some 40,000 clones, under 85% of them seen only once. The germline V and J ends were trimmed by 2 bases and 4 bases, with 16 bases remaining between them. CDR3 length: 16 amino acids. In germline, CDR1 is MNHEY, CDR2 SVGAGI. The clonotype originates from an adult with COVID-19. The gene calls are TRBV6-5 and TRBJ2-3, with D perhaps TRBD2 (7 bases). The specimen was memory CD4+ T cells from PBMCs, cultured in vitro. The CDR3 DNA reads TGTGCCAGCAGTTACGAGGGGGGGCTAGCGCCAGATACGCAGTATTTT. Translation: CASSYEGGLAPDTQYF.